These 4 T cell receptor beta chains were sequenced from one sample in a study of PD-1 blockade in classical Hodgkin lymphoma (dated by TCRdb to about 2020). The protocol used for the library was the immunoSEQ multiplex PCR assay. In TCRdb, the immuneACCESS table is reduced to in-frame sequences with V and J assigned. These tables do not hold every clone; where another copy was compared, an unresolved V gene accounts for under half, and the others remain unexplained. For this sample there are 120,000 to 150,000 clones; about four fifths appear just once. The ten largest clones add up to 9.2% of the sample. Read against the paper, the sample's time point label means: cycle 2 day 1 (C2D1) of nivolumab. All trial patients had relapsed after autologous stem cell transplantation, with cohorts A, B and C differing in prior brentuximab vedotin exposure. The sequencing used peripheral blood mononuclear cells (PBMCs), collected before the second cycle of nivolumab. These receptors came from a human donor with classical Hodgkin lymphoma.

CDR3 amino acids: CASSLLGTAYGYTF. The CDR3 nucleotides read TGTGCCAGCAGCTTATTGGGGACTGCCTATGGCTACACCTTC. The chain couples TRBV7-9 to TRBJ1-2; a weak D match, TRBD1 (5 bases). V lost 2 bases and J lost 4, with 11 bases in between. The CDR3 has 14 amino acids. Germline V gene data show CDR1 as SEHNR and CDR2 as FQNEAQ (reference sequence). The whole variable domain, remainder taken from reference TRBV7-9 and TRBJ1-2, is DTGVSQNPRHKITKRGQNVTFRCDPISEHNRLYWYRQTLGQGPEFLTYFQNEAQLEKSRLLSDRFSAERPKGSFSTLEIQRTEQGDSAMYLCASSLLGTAYGYTFGSGTRLTVV.

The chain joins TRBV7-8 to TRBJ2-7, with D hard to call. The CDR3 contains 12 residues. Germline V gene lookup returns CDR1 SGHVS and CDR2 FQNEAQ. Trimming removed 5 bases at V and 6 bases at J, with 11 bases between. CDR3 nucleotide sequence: TGTGCCAGCAGCCCCTCTACGGGCGAGCAGTACTTC. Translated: CASSPSTGEQYF.

CDR3 sequence: CASSPTGGNAGELFF. The DNA of the CDR3 is TGTGCCAGCAGCCCGACAGGGGGCAACGCCGGGGAGCTGTTTTTT. The chain is built from TRBV5-4 and TRBJ2-2, with 10 bases aligning to TRBD1. The ends lost 4 bases at V and 6 bases at J; junction bases unmatched: 6. Germline CDR1 reads SGHNT; CDR2 reads YYREEE (reference sequence). The CDR3 contains 15 residues.

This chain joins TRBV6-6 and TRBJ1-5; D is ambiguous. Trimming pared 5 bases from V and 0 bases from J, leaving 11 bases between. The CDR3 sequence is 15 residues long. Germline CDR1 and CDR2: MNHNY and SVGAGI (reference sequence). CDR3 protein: CASSNHMYSNQPQHF. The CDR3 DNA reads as TGTGCCAGCAGTAACCATATGTATAGCAATCAGCCCCAGCATTTT.